The sequence of this T cell receptor beta chain was determined in a study of cytomegalovirus exposure and HLA in healthy donors. PCR primers comprised 60 Vbeta and 13 Jbeta primers. Profiling relied on immunoSEQ multiplex PCR, and the TCRdb table lists in-frame clones only, not all of them. The table records around 100,000 clones, 70% to 80% of them present only once. The J segment lost 5 bases and the V segment lost 0 bases, leaving 7 bases of the junction unmatched. The CDR3 covers 16 residues. Looked up from germline, CDR1 is SGHRS and CDR2 is YFSETQ. Study-wide results and limits: Researchers catalogued 150 or so TCR beta chains as cytomegalovirus-associated. Within an earlier analysis, most TCR beta V segments proved productive either about 90% or about 30% of the time.

Donors likely had unrecorded immune exposures despite being nominally healthy when sampled. A remark on this clone: Its antigen is unidentified.

The chain has TRBV5-1 and TRBJ2-3; 9 nucleotides line up with TRBD2. What was sequenced was PBMCs. The TCR originated in a female donor in good health and CMV-seropositive. CDR3 sequence (DNA): TGCGCCAGCAGCTTGGACCCTAGCGGGATGGGAGATACGCAGTATTTT. Translating it yields CASSLDPSGMGDTQYF.